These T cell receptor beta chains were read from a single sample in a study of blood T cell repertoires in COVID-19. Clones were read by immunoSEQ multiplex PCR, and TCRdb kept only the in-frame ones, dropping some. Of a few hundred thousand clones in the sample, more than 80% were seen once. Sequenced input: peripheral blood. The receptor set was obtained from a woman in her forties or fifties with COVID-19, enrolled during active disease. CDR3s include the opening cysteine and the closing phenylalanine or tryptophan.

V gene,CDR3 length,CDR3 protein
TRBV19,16,CASSMSLAGGQETQYF
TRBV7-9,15,CASSFAGQDGDGYTF
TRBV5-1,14,CASSFPGERDTQYF
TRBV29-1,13,CSVETSYQETQYF
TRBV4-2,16,CASSMGGEEGSYEQYF
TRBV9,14,CASSVDTGNTEAFF
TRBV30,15,CASQRGGRGPDIQYF
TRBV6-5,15,CASRGALRQENIQYF
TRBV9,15,CASSDTGGIGNTIYF
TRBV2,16,CASRQGGQSVTGELFF
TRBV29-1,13,CSVARRGKTEAFF
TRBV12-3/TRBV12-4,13,CARQLGKAYEQYF
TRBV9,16,CASSVGGSGATDTQYF
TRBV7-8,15,CASSPWDFVTGELFF
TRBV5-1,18,CASSAAPRQGVSVSPLHF
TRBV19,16,CASTPGGGAGANVLTF
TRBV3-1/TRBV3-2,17,CASSQGPPPSGTGELFF
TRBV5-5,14,CASRAQGALYGYTF
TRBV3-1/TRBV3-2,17,CASSPRGSGPLNTEAFF
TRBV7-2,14,CASSSGQGNQPQHF
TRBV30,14,CAWSVGQGNSPLHF
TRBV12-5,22,CASGPSTAIGLAGGSNTGELFF
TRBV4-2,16,CASSLGQGEITGELFF
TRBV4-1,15,CASSQDPNRQETQYF
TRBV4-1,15,CASSQAAGSQETQYF
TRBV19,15,CASSIDTVKGDEAFF
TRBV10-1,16,CASSPSSGSGKGEQFF
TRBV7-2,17,CASSLAERQGRTDTQYF
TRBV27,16,CASSLYGPKNTGELFF
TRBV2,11,CAVRLGDIQYF
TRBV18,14,CASSPPILYTEAFF
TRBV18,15,CASSPPRGRANVLTF
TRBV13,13,CASSLVTGNEQFF
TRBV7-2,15,CASSFGGSRTGELFF
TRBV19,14,CASKQEQLYNEQFF
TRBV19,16,CASSIRGWVDTGELFF
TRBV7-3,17,CASSLTGGQVPPYGYTF
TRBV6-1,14,CASSEIEYGGEAFF
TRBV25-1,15,CASSKDRGRRTEAFF
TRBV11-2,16,CASSIGRGRRTGELFF